These 25 T cell receptor beta chains came from one sample sequenced in a study of radiotherapy plus CTLA-4 blockade in lung cancer. This table comes from immunoSEQ multiplex PCR, and its TCRdb copy is limited to in-frame clones, with some not included. The sample contains some 78,000 clones, approximately 86% of which appear only once. The sample was peripheral blood, taken from a patient treated with radiotherapy plus ipilimumab. Every receptor here comes from a human donor with non-small cell lung cancer who had stable disease on radiotherapy plus ipilimumab.

The chain couples TRBV6-5 to TRBJ2-2; weak D call: TRBD1 (6 bases). CDR1 and CDR2 from the germline V gene are MNHEY and SVGAGI. The CDR3 consists of 16 residues. V was shortened by 4 bases and J by 1 base, with 13 bases between the two germline ends. CDR3 nucleotide sequence: TGTGCCAGCAGTTTCCGGGACATACAGAACACCGGGGAGCTGTTTTTT. Translating gives CASSFRDIQNTGELFF.

This clone was found once. The J gene is TRBJ2-7, the V gene TRBV28; D not resolved. Germline loops: CDR1 MDHEN, CDR2 SYDVKM. Trimming took 3 bases from V and 2 from J, leaving 11 bases between them. CDR3 length equals 14 residues. CDR3 residues: CASSFRRSPYEQYF. The CDR3 DNA sequence: TGTGCCAGCAGTTTCCGGAGAAGCCCCTACGAGCAGTACTTC.

The gene calls are TRBV7-3 and TRBJ2-1; D not resolved. Germline V lookup: CDR1 SGHTA, CDR2 FQGTGA. V was shortened by 5 bases and J by 9 bases, with 8 bases between the two germline ends. The CDR3 extends over 11 amino acids. As DNA, the CDR3 is TGTGCCAGCAGCCCCAGCTGTGAGCAGTTCTTC. Translating gives CASSPSCEQFF.

This chain uses TRBV10-3 with TRBJ1-2, with D maybe TRBD1 (6 bases). Germline CDR1 is ENHRY and CDR2 is SYGVKD. Trimming left V 3 bases short and J 3 bases short, with 14 bases between. This CDR3 contains 15 residues. CDR3 sequence reads: CAISDHSAGDYGYTF. The CDR3 DNA follows: TGTGCCATCAGTGATCACTCGGCAGGGGACTATGGCTACACCTTC.

The chain carries TRBV2 and TRBJ2-2; 13 nucleotides align to TRBD2. CDR3 length equals 16 residues. Germline V gene sequence: CDR1 SNHLY, CDR2 FYNNEI. The V gene end was trimmed by 11 bases and the J gene end by 7 bases; junction bases not matched to a gene: 13. Here the CDR3 DNA reads TGTGCCGGCCTCAGGACTAGCGGGAGACGGAGCGGGGAGCTGTTTTTT. It encodes CAGLRTSGRRSGELFF. The full variable domain, with the rest looked up from reference TRBV2 and TRBJ2-2, is EPEVTQTPSHQVTQMGQEVILRCVPISNHLYFYWYRQILGQKVEFLVSFYNNEISEKSEIFDDQFSVERPDGSNFTLKIRSTKLEDSAMYFCAGLRTSGRRSGELFFGEGSRLTVL.

The chain joins TRBV5-1 to TRBJ1-1; D is undetermined. The CDR3 loop spans 13 amino acids. Germline-derived CDR1 and CDR2 are SGHRS and YFSETQ. The V and J ends lost 6 bases and 1 base respectively, with 10 bases between them. This CDR3 reads CASKPIENTEAFF. Written as DNA, the CDR3 is TGCGCCAGCAAACCCATCGAGAACACTGAAGCTTTCTTT.

The rearrangement links TRBV9 to TRBJ2-5, with TRBD2 matching 9 bases. The CDR3 runs 14 residues. The germline gives CDR1 SGDLS, CDR2 YYNGEE. V was pared by 4 bases and J by 4 bases, with 5 bases of the junction left unmatched. The CDR3 reads CASSSLAGTETQYF. CDR3 DNA sequence: TGTGCCAGCAGCTCTCTAGCGGGGACAGAGACCCAGTACTTC.

With respect to this clone: The germline gene is not matched at one end of the junction; a read error may be the cause. This CDR3 reads CARSDRTSGGGRPGELFF. The CDR3 bases are TGTGCCCGCAGCGACCGGACTAGCGGGGGGGGCAGGCCCGGGGAGCTGTTTTTT. The rearrangement links TRBV9 to TRBJ2-2; 15 bases map to TRBD2. CDR1 SGDLS and CDR2 YYNGEE come from the germline V gene. This CDR3 has 18 residues.

The sample holds a few counts of this clone. This chain connects TRBV5-4 to TRBJ1-4; 9 bases line up with TRBD1. The length of the CDR3 is 17 residues. The trim removed 3 bases at V and 8 bases at J, leaving 14 bases unmatched. The germline gives CDR1 SGHNT, CDR2 YYREEE (reference sequence). The CDR3 nucleotides are TGTGCCAGCAGCTCGGGACAGGGTATCTCCGTAGGAGAAAAACTGTTTTTT. This sequence encodes CASSSGQGISVGEKLFF.

The chain couples TRBV5-4 to TRBJ1-1; D remains unclear. The CDR3 runs 13 residues. Trimming took 3 bases from V and 1 from J, leaving 7 bases between them. Germline assignment: CDR1 SGHNT and CDR2 YYREEE (reference sequence). CDR3 sequence: CASSSPGNTEAFF. CDR3 DNA: TGTGCCAGCAGCTCGCCGGGGAACACTGAAGCTTTCTTT.

The DNA of the CDR3 is TGTGCCATCAGTGAGCGAGACGAGCAGTACTTC. Translation: CAISERDEQYF. V and J are TRBV10-3 and TRBJ2-7; D unclear. Germline V gene lookup returns CDR1 ENHRY and CDR2 SYGVKD. CDR3 size: 11 residues. Trimming pared 2 bases from V and 5 bases from J, leaving 4 bases between.

This clone was detected only once. This chain connects TRBV19 to TRBJ2-3; 10 bases are shared with TRBD1. V gave up 5 bases and J gave up 3 bases; unmatched junction bases: 8. The CDR3 runs to 16 residues. In germline, CDR1 is LNHDA, CDR2 SQIVND (reference sequence). Here the CDR3 reads CASSPGGGQGTDTQYF. The CDR3 nucleotides read TGTGCCAGTAGTCCAGGAGGGGGACAGGGGACAGATACGCAGTATTTT.

The CDR3 DNA reads as TGTGCCAGCAGCTTAGGTGTAGGGCCAGCTAACTATGGCTACACCTTC. Translated, it gives CASSLGVGPANYGYTF. The chain recombines TRBV7-8 with TRBJ1-2; D gene uncertain. The CDR3 covers 16 residues. Between the trimmed V and J ends, which lost 1 base and 0 bases, there was a span of 12 bases. Germline V gene data show CDR1 as SGHVS and CDR2 as FQNEAQ.

This chain joins TRBV23-1 and TRBJ1-4; TRBD1 is a possible D gene (5 bases). TRBV23-1 is identified as an open reading frame with a role that is uncertain. V lost 4 bases and J lost 10, with 13 bases in between. This CDR3 comprises 13 residues. The CDR3: CASSRAGTRKLFF. As DNA, the CDR3 is TGCGCCAGCAGTCGAGCAGGGACTAGAAAACTGTTTTTT.

This sequence joins TRBV19 and TRBJ1-5; 9 nucleotides line up with TRBD1. The V gene end was trimmed by 5 bases and the J gene end by 6 bases; junction bases not matched to a gene: 8. This CDR3 region has 15 residues. Per the germline V gene, CDR1 is LNHDA and CDR2 is SQIVND (reference sequence). CDR3 nucleotides: TGTGCCAGTAGTCGCCCGGGACAGGGTACTCAGCCCCAGCATTTT. As protein: CASSRPGQGTQPQHF.

The CDR3 nucleotides read TGTGCCAGTACGACTAGCGGGAAGGCAGATACGCAGTATTTT. It is translated as CASTTSGKADTQYF. The chain has TRBV19 and TRBJ2-3; 11 positions agree with TRBD2. Per the germline V gene, CDR1 is LNHDA and CDR2 is SQIVND (reference sequence). The CDR3 is 14 amino acids. The trim removed 7 bases at V and 4 bases at J, leaving 4 bases unmatched.

This chain connects TRBV15 to TRBJ1-5, with D unclear. The V gene's germline CDR1 is LNHNV and CDR2 YYDKDF (reference sequence). The length of the CDR3 is 15 residues. The V gene lost 4 bases and the J gene lost 4 bases, with 14 bases spanning the gap. The CDR3 nucleotides are TGTGCCACCAGCACCTCCCCTCGGGTTAATCAGCCCCAGCATTTT. This codes for CATSTSPRVNQPQHF. Looking up the rest from reference TRBV15 and TRBJ1-5 gives the full variable domain: DAMVIQNPRYQVTQFGKPVTLSCSQTLNHNVMYWYQQKSSQAPKLLFHYYDKDFNNEADTPDNFQSRRPNTSFCFLDIRSPGLGDTAMYLCATSTSPRVNQPQHFGDGTRLSIL.

This chain joins TRBV6-5 and TRBJ2-3; D remains ambiguous. The V end lost 6 bases, the J end lost 1 base, and 11 bases lay between the germline ends. Germline V lookup: CDR1 MNHEY, CDR2 SVGAGI. CDR3 length: 14 amino acids. CDR3: CASRGEVGTDTQYF. CDR3 coding DNA: TGTGCCAGCAGAGGAGAAGTCGGCACAGATACGCAGTATTTT.

The gene calls are TRBV5-1 and TRBJ2-3; the D is unclear. V gave up 0 bases and J gave up 3 bases, with 11 bases separating them. Looked up from germline, CDR1 is SGHRS and CDR2 is YFSETQ. The CDR3 covers 15 residues. CDR3 in amino acids: CASSLARLVTDTQYF. The CDR3 nucleotides read TGCGCCAGCAGCTTGGCCCGGCTAGTGACAGATACGCAGTATTTT.

The genes are TRBV9 and TRBJ2-1, with 9 bases matching TRBD2. V shed 0 bases and J 2 bases; nucleotides not matched to a gene: 3. Per the germline V gene, CDR1 is SGDLS and CDR2 is YYNGEE. The CDR3 length is 16 residues. CDR3 region: CASSVGGGGAYNEQFF. DNA of the CDR3: TGTGCCAGCAGCGTAGGTGGCGGGGGGGCCTACAATGAGCAGTTCTTC. Variable domain in full (rest from reference TRBV9 and TRBJ2-1): DSGVTQTPKHLITATGQRVTLRCSPRSGDLSVYWYQQSLDQGLQFLIQYYNGEERAKGNILERFSAQQFPDLHSELNLSSLELGDSALYFCASSVGGGGAYNEQFFGPGTRLTVL.

The chain uses TRBV5-5 and TRBJ1-2; 9 nucleotides match TRBD1. Trimming at V came to 4 bases and at J to 2 bases, leaving 3 bases not matched to a gene. Germline V gene lookup returns CDR1 SGHKS and CDR2 YYEKEE (reference sequence). The CDR3 sequence is 14 residues long. The CDR3 nucleotides are TGTGCCAGCAGCCTTGGGACAGGGAACTATGGCTACACCTTC. This encodes CASSLGTGNYGYTF.

The rearrangement joins TRBV19 to TRBJ1-5; maybe TRBD1 (5 bases). The CDR3 sequence is 15 residues long. Germline assignment: CDR1 LNHDA and CDR2 SQIVND (reference sequence). Trimming removed 6 bases from V and 4 bases from J, with 16 bases in between. CDR3 region: CASRQDLVRNQPQHF. DNA of the CDR3: TGTGCCAGTAGACAGGACCTTGTGAGAAATCAGCCCCAGCATTTT. Variable domain in full (rest from reference TRBV19 and TRBJ1-5): DGGITQSPKYLFRKEGQNVTLSCEQNLNHDAMYWYRQDPGQGLRLIYYSQIVNDFQKGDIAEGYSVSREKKESFPLTVTSAQKNPTAFYLCASRQDLVRNQPQHFGDGTRLSIL.

CDR3 in DNA: TGTGCCACCAAGGACAGTCTGAGTTCACCCCTCCACTTT. Encoded protein: CATKDSLSSPLHF. This sequence joins TRBV15 and TRBJ1-6; weak D call: TRBD1 (6 bases). This CDR3 has 13 amino acids. The V end lost 7 bases, the J end lost 9 bases, and 13 bases lay between the germline ends. Germline V gene data show CDR1 as LNHNV and CDR2 as YYDKDF (reference sequence).

This clone appeared once. This rearrangement joins TRBV5-1 to TRBJ1-2; 12 bases match TRBD1. Germline values: CDR1 SGHRS, CDR2 YFSETQ. This CDR3 spans 15 amino acids. With V trimmed by 1 base and J by 6 bases, 4 bases remained unmatched. CDR3 bases: TGCGCCAGCAGCTTGAGGGGGACAGGGGGCGATGGCTACACCTTC. It is translated as CASSLRGTGGDGYTF.

V usage is TRBV11-2 and J usage is TRBJ2-5; TRBD1 aligns across 8 bases. J lost 2 bases, V lost 1 base, and 0 bases had no gene match. There are 14 residues in the CDR3. Germline CDR1 and CDR2: SGHAT and FQNNGV. The CDR3 DNA follows: TGTGCCAGCAGCTTAGGACAGGGGCAAGAGACCCAGTACTTC. It is translated as CASSLGQGQETQYF.